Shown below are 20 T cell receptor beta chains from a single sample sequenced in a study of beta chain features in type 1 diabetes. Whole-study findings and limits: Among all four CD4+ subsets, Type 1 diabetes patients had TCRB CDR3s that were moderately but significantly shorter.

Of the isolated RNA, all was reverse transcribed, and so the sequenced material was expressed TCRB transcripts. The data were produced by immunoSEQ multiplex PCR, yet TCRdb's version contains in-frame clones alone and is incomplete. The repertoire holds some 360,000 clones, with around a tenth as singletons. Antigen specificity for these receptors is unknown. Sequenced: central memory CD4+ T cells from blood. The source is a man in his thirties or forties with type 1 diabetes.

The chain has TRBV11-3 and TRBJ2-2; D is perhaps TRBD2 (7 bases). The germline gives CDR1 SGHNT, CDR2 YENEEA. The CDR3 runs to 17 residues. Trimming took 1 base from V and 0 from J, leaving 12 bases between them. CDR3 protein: CASSLGGLAANTGELFF. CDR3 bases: TGTGCCAGCAGCTTAGGGGGGCTAGCGGCGAACACCGGGGAGCTGTTTTTT.

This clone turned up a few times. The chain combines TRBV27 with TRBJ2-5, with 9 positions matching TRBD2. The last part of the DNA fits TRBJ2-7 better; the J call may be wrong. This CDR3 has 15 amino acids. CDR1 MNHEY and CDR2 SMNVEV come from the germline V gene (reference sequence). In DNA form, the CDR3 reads TGTGCCAGCAGTTTATCGCGACTAGCGGCCTACGAGCAGTACTTC. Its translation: CASSLSRLAAYEQYF.

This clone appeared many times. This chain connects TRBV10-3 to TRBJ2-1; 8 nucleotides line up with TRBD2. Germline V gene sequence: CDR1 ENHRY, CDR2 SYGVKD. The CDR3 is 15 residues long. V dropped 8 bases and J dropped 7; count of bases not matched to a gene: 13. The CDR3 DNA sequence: TGTGCCATCGCCGGGGGGGGAGCAGGGCAAAATGAGCAGTTCTTC. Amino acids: CAIAGGGAGQNEQFF.

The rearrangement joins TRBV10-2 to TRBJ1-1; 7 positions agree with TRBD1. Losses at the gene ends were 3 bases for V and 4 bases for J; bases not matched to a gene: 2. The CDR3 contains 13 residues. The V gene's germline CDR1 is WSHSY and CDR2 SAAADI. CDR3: CASSEQGTTEAFF. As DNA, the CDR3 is TGCGCCAGCAGTGAACAGGGGACCACTGAAGCTTTCTTT.

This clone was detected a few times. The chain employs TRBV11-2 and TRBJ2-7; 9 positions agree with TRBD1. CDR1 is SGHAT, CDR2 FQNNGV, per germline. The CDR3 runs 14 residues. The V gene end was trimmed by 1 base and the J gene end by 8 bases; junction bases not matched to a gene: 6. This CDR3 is CASSLGTGATQQYF. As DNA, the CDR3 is TGTGCCAGCAGCTTAGGGACAGGGGCCACCCAGCAGTACTTC.

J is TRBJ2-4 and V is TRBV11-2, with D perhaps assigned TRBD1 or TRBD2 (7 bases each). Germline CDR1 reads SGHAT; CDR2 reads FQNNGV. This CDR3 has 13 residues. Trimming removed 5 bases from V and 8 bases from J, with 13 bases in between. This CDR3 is CASSPQGRDIQYF. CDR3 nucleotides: TGTGCCAGCAGCCCACAGGGGAGGGACATTCAGTACTTC.

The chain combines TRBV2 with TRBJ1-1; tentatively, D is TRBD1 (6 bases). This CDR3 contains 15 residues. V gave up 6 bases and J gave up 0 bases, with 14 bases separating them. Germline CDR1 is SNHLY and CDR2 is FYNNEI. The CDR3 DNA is TGTGCCAGCAGGAGAGGGGGGTCCCTGAACACTGAAGCTTTCTTT. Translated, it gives CASRRGGSLNTEAFF.

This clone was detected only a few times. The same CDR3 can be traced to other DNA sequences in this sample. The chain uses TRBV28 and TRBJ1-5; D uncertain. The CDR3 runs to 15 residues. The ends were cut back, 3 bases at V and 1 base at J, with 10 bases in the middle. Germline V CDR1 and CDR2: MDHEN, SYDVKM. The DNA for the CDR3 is TGTGCCAGCAGTTTGCTGGGCAGGAGCAATCAGCCCCAGCATTTT. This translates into CASSLLGRSNQPQHF.

CDR3 region: CASTETSTGELFF. DNA for the CDR3: TGTGCCAGCACGGAGACTTCCACCGGGGAGCTGTTTTTT. V usage is TRBV2 and J usage is TRBJ2-2; D is unresolved. Germline V gene data show CDR1 as SNHLY and CDR2 as FYNNEI. V was clipped by 7 bases and J by 4 bases, with 10 bases between them. This CDR3 comprises 13 residues.

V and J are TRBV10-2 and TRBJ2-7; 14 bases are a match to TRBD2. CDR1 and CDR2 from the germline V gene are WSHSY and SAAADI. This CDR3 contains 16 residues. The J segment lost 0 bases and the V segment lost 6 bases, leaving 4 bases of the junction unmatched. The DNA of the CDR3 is TGCGCCAGCAGAGAAGGACTAGCGGGGGGCTCCTACGAGCAGTACTTC. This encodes CASREGLAGGSYEQYF.

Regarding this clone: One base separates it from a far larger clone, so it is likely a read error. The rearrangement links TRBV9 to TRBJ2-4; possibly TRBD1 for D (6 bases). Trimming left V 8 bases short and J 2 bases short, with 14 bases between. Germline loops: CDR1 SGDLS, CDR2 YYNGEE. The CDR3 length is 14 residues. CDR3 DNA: TGTGCCAGTCCAGGGGTCCTAACCAAAAACATTCAGTACTTC. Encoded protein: CASPGVLTKNIQYF. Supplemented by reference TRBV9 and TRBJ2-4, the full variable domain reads DSGVTQTPKHLITATGQRVTLRCSPRSGDLSVYWYQQSLDQGLQFLIQYYNGEERAKGNILERFSAQQFPDLHSELNLSSLELGDSALYFCASPGVLTKNIQYFGAGTRLSVL.

The CDR3 nucleotides are TGTGCCAGCATATTGTACAGGGGGGCAGATACGCAGTATTTT. It codes for CASILYRGADTQYF. The chain is built from TRBV27 and TRBJ2-3, with 8 bases identical to TRBD1. The J segment lost 4 bases and the V segment lost 7 bases, leaving 7 bases of the junction unmatched. Germline lookup yields CDR1 MNHEY and CDR2 SMNVEV (reference sequence). The CDR3 is made up of 14 amino acids.

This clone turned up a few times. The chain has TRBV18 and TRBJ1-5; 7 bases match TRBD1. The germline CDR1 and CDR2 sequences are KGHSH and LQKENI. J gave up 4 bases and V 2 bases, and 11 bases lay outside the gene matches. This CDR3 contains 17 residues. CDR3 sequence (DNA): TGTGCCAGCTCACCATCGCGAGGGACAGCCGTAAATCAGCCCCAGCATTTT. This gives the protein CASSPSRGTAVNQPQHF.

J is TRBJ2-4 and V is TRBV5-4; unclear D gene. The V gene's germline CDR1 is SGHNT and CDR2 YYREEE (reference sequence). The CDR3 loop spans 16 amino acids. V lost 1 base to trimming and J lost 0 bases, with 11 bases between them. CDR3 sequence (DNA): TGTGCCAGCAGCTTGCGGTCTAACCGAGCCAAAAACATTCAGTACTTC. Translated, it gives CASSLRSNRAKNIQYF.

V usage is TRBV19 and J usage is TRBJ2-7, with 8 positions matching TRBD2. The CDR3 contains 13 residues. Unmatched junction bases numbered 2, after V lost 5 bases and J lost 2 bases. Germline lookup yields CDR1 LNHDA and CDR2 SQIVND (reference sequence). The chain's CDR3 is CASSQLAAYEQYF. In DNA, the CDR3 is TGTGCCAGTAGTCAACTAGCGGCCTACGAGCAGTACTTC.

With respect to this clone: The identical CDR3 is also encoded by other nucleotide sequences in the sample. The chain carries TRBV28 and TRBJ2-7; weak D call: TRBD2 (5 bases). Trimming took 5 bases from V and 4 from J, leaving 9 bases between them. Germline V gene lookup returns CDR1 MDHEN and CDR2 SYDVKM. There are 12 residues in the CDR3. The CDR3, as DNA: TGTGCCAGCAGTCTAAGCGGATACGAGCAGTACTTC. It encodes CASSLSGYEQYF. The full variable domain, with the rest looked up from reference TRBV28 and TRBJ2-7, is DVKVTQSSRYLVKRTGEKVFLECVQDMDHENMFWYRQDPGLGLRLIYFSYDVKMKEKGDIPEGYSVSREKKERFSLILESASTNQTSMYLCASSLSGYEQYFGPGTRLTVT.

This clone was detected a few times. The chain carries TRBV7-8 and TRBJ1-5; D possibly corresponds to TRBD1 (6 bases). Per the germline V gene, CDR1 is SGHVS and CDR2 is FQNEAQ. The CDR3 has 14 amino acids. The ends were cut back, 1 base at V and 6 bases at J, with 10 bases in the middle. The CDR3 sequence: CASSLEQGSQPQHF. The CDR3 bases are TGTGCCAGCAGCTTAGAACAGGGCAGTCAGCCCCAGCATTTT.

The DNA of the CDR3 is TGTGCCAGCACTAACAGGGGGCTGGGCACCGGGGAGCTGTTTTTT. This gives the protein CASTNRGLGTGELFF. V usage is TRBV6-4 and J usage is TRBJ2-2; 9 positions agree with TRBD1. CDR3 size: 15 residues. J gave up 4 bases and V 7 bases, and 7 bases lay outside the gene matches. CDR1 and CDR2 from the germline V gene are MRHNA and SNTAGT.

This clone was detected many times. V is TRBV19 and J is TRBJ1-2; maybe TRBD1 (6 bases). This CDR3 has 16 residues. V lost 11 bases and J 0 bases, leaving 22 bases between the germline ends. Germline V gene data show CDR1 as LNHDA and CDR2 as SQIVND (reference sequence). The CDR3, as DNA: TGTGCCTCAACCGGGACACCTAAATCCCCTAACTATGGCTACACCTTC. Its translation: CASTGTPKSPNYGYTF. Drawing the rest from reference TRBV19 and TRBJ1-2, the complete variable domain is DGGITQSPKYLFRKEGQNVTLSCEQNLNHDAMYWYRQDPGQGLRLIYYSQIVNDFQKGDIAEGYSVSREKKESFPLTVTSAQKNPTAFYLCASTGTPKSPNYGYTFGSGTRLTVV.

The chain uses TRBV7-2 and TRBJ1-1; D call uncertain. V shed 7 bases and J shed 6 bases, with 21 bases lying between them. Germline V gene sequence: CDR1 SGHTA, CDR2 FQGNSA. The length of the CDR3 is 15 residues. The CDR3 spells CASNDRGSVDSEAFF. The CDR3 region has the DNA TGTGCCAGCAATGACCGTGGGAGTGTCGACTCTGAAGCTTTCTTT. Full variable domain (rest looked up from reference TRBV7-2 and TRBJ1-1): GAGVSQSPSNKVTEKGKDVELRCDPISGHTALYWYRQSLGQGLEFLIYFQGNSAPDKSGLPSDRFSAERTGGSVSTLTIQRTQQEDSAVYLCASNDRGSVDSEAFFGQGTRLTVV.